This T cell receptor beta chain came from a study of identifying expanded T cells in peripheral blood. Study-level results: Differentially abundant clones: roughly 1.2 between replicates, 16.4 at approximately 13 days, 19 to 20 at four.

V was pared by 2 bases and J by 4 bases, with 12 bases between. CDR3 length: 15 residues. CDR1 and CDR2 (germline): LGHNA, YSLEER. With regard to this clone: Antigen unknown.

The method was immunoSEQ multiplex PCR; TCRdb's version includes in-frame clones alone and lacks a portion of them. This sample has tens of thousands of clones, with approximately 85% found just once. Sequenced sample: blood. The TCR was taken from a person aged 18-70 years in good health. The chain links TRBV4-3 to TRBJ2-1; D could derive from TRBD1 or TRBD2 (5 bases each). The DNA of the CDR3 is TGCGCCAGCAGCCAATCTCCCGGGGCATACAATGAGCAGTTCTTC. Translated, it gives CASSQSPGAYNEQFF.